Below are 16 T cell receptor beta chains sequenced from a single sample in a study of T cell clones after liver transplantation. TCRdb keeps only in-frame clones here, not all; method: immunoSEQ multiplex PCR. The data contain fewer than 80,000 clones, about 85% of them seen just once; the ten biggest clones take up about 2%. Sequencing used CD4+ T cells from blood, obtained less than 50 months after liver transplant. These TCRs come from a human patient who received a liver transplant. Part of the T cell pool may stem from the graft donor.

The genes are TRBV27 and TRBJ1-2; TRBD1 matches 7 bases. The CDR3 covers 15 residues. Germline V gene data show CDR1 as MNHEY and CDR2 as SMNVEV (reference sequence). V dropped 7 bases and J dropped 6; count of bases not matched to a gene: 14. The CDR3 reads CASKAHDRDNHGYTF. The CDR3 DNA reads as TGTGCCAGCAAAGCCCACGACAGGGATAATCATGGCTACACCTTC.

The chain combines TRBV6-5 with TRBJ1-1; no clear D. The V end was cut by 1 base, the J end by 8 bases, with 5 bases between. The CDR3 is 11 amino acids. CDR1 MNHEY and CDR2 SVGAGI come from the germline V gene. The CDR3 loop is CASSYLGEAFF. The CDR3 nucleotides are TGTGCCAGCAGTTACTTGGGGGAAGCTTTCTTT.

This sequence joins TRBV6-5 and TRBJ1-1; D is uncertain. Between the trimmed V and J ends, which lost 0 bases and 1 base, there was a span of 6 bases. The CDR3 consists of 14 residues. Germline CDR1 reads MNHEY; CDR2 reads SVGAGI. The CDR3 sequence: CASSYSPGNTEAFF. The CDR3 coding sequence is TGTGCCAGCAGTTACTCGCCCGGGAACACTGAAGCTTTCTTT.

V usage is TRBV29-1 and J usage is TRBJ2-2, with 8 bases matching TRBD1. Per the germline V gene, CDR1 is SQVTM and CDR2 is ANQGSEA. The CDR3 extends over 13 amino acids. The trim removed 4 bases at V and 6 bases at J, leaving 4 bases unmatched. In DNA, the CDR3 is TGCAGCGTTGGACAGGGGCCCCCCGGGGAGCTGTTTTTT. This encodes CSVGQGPPGELFF.

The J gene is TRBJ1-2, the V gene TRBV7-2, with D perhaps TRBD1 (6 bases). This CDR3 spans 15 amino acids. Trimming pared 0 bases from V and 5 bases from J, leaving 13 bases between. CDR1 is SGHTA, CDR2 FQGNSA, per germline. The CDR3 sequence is CASSLATGAFYGYTF. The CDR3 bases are TGTGCCAGCAGCTTAGCCACGGGGGCTTTTTATGGCTACACCTTC.

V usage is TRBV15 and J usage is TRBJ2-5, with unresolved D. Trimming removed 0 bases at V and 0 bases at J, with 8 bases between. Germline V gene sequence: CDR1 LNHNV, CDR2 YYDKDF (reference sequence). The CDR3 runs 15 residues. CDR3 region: CATSRDTNNQETQYF. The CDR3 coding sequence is TGTGCCACCAGCAGAGATACGAACAACCAAGAGACCCAGTACTTC.

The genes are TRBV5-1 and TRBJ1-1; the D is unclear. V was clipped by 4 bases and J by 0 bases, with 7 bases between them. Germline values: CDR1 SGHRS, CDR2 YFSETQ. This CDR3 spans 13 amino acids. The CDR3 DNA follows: TGCGCCAGCAGCGTCCATATGAACACTGAAGCTTTCTTT. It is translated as CASSVHMNTEAFF.

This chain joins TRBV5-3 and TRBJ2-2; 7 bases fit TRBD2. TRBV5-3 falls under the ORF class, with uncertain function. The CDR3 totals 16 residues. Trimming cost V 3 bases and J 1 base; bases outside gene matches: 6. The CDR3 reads CARSWRGKGNTGELFF. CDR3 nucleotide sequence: TGTGCCAGAAGCTGGCGGGGGAAGGGGAACACCGGGGAGCTGTTTTTT.

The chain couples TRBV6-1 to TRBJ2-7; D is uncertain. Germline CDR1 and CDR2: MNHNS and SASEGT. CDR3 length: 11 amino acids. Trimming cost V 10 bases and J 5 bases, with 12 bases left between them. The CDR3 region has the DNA TGTGCCATGGGAACCTGGCACGAGCAGTACTTC. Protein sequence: CAMGTWHEQYF.

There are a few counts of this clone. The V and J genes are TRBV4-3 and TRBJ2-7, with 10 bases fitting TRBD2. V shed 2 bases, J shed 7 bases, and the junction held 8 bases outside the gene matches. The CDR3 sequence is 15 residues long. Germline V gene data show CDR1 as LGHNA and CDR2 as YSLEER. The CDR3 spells CASSQSALAGDEQYF. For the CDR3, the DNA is TGCGCCAGCAGCCAATCCGCGCTAGCGGGAGATGAGCAGTACTTC.

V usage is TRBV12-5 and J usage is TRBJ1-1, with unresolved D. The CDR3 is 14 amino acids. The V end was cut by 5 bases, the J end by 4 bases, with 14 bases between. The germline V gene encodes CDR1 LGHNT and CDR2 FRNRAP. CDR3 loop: CASGLAGRTTEAFF. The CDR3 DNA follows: TGTGCTAGTGGTCTTGCCGGGCGTACCACTGAAGCTTTCTTT. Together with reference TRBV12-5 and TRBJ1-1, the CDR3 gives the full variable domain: DARVTQTPRHKVTEMGQEVTMRCQPILGHNTVFWYRQTMMQGLELLAYFRNRAPLDDSGMPKDRFSAEMPDATLATLKIQPSEPRDSAVYFCASGLAGRTTEAFFGQGTRLTVV.

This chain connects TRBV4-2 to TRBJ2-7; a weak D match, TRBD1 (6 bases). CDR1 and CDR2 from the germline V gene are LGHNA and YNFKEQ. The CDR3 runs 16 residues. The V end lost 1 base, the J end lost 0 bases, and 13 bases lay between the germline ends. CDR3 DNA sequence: TGTGCCAGCAGCCAAGGTGAAGGCAGGGGCTCCTACGAGCAGTACTTC. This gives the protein CASSQGEGRGSYEQYF.

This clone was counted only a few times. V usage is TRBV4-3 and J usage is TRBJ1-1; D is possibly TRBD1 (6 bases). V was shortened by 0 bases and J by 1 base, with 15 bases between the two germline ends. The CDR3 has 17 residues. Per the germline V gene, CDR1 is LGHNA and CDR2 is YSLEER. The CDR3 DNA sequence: TGCGCCAGCAGCCAAGACTCGGCAGGGGTCAGGAACACTGAAGCTTTCTTT. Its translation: CASSQDSAGVRNTEAFF.

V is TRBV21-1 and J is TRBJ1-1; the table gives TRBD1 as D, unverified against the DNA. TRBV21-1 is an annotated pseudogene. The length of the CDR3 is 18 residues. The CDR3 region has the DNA TGTGCCAGCAGCAAACAACGGGGGACAGGGGTTCCCAGCACTGAAGCTTTCTTT. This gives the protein CASSKQRGTGVPSTEAFF.

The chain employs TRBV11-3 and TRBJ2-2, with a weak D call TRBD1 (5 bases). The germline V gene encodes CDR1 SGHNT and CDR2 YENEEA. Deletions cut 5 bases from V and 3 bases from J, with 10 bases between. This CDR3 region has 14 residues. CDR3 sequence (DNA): TGTGCCAGCAGCACCGGACAACACACCGGGGAGCTGTTTTTT. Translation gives CASSTGQHTGELFF.

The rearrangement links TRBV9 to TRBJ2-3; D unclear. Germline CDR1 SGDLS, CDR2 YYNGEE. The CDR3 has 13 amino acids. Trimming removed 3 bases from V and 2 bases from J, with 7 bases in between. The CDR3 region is CASSGTPTDTQYF. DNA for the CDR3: TGTGCCAGCAGCGGAACGCCCACAGATACGCAGTATTTT.